This note documents a single T cell receptor beta chain sequence. The identical CDR3 is also encoded by other nucleotide sequences in the sample. The data are from a study of shared clonotypes between healthy human individuals. Only in-frame clones appear in the TCRdb table, and some are missing; sequencing was by immunoSEQ multiplex PCR. The sample consists of about 990,000 clones, around 82% of them appearing once. This TCR derives from a man between 18 and 29 years old in good health. Some clones in this sample may be carry-over from other donors' samples. Sequences were obtained from memory CD4+ T cells from PBMCs. As for subset: CD45RA-negative fraction.

CDR3 protein: CASSLARGYEQYF. DNA for the CDR3: TGTGCCAGCAGCTTAGCGCGGGGATACGAGCAGTACTTC. This sequence joins TRBV7-9 and TRBJ2-7, with D tentatively TRBD2 (6 bases). Germline V gene data show CDR1 as SEHNR and CDR2 as FQNEAQ (reference sequence). Trimming cost V 0 bases and J 4 bases, with 7 bases left between them. The CDR3 runs to 13 residues.